The rows below give T cell receptor beta chains drawn from one sample of a study of blood T cell repertoires in COVID-19. The table came from immunoSEQ multiplex PCR; TCRdb's copy has only in-frame clones and leaves some out. The sample has some 170,000 clones, approximately 80% seen once. The sequenced sample consisted of peripheral blood. These receptors all stem from a woman in her thirties or forties with COVID-19, enrolled during active disease. The CDR3 runs from the conserved cysteine through the conserved F or W. A D gene is named only where the DNA matches it firmly. Only part of the rows carry a size: once, few, many, or a class if the clone is expanded.

NA TRBJ1-5 few 13 TRBV12-3/TRBV12-4 CASSSSPGKPQHF TGTGCCAGCAGTTCCTCTCCCGGGAAGCCCCAGCATTTT
NA TRBJ2-5 NA 12 TRBV19 CASSSGLETQYF TGTGCCAGTAGTTCAGGGTTGGAGACCCAGTACTTC
TRBD2 TRBJ2-1 NA 14 TRBV2 CASKRGGAYNEQFF TGTGCCAGCAAGCGGGGGGGTGCCTACAATGAGCAGTTCTTC
TRBD2 TRBJ2-1 NA 13 TRBV7-9 CASSLVAGGPQFF TGTGCCAGCAGCTTAGTAGCGGGGGGGCCACAGTTCTTC
TRBD2 TRBJ2-1 NA 16 TRBV5-1 CASSPPIGLAGGRRFF TGCGCCAGCAGCCCGCCGATTGGACTAGCGGGAGGGCGGCGGTTCTTC
NA TRBJ1-6 NA 13 TRBV19 CASSSGYNSPLHF TGTGCCAGTAGTAGCGGGTATAATTCACCCCTCCACTTT
NA TRBJ1-1 NA 13 TRBV9 CASSPAVFTEAFF TGTGCCAGCAGCCCCGCGGTCTTTACTGAAGCTTTCTTT
NA TRBJ1-5 few 15 TRBV6-5 CASNPRGGQGQPQHF TGTGCCAGCAACCCTCGAGGAGGGCAGGGTCAGCCCCAGCATTTT
NA TRBJ2-1 once 13 TRBV19 CASSITTYNEQFF TGTGCCAGTAGTATTACAACCTACAATGAGCAGTTCTTC
NA TRBJ1-2 NA 12 TRBV29-1 CSVRLTVYGYTF TGCAGCGTCCGTCTAACCGTCTATGGCTACACCTTC
NA TRBJ2-1 NA 13 TRBV12-3/TRBV12-4 CASSLAGNNEQFF TGTGCCAGCAGTTTGGCAGGGAATAATGAGCAGTTCTTC
TRBD1 TRBJ1-1 NA 15 TRBV7-3 CASSSGQGPGTEAFF TGTGCCAGCAGCTCGGGACAGGGCCCTGGGACTGAAGCTTTCTTT
NA TRBJ1-4 NA 15 TRBV6-2/TRBV6-3 CASSYSREGGEKLFF TGTGCCAGCAGTTACTCCCGGGAGGGAGGTGAAAAACTGTTTTTT
NA TRBJ2-2 NA 13 TRBV18 CASSPRGTGELFF TGTGCCAGCTCACCGCGGGGTACCGGGGAGCTGTTTTTT
TRBD1 TRBJ1-2 NA 19 TRBV28 CASSASPGTGSFLIYGYTF TGTGCCAGCAGTGCTTCCCCCGGGACAGGGTCTTTTCTTATCTATGGCTACACCTTC
NA TRBJ1-6 NA 14 TRBV19 CASSPSAGYSPLHF TGTGCCAGTAGTCCCTCGGCAGGGTATTCACCCCTCCACTTT
TRBD2 TRBJ2-1 once 16 TRBV7-9 CASSLVHLAEVNEQFF TGTGCCAGCAGCTTAGTGCACCTAGCGGAAGTCAATGAGCAGTTCTTC
NA TRBJ1-3 NA 16 TRBV21-1 CASSPRWQGIENTIYF TGTGCCAGCAGCCCCCGGTGGCAGGGGATTGAAAACACCATATATTTT
NA TRBJ2-3 NA 15 TRBV6-4 CASSLSQLDTDTQYF TGTGCCAGCAGTCTTTCTCAACTAGACACAGATACGCAGTATTTT
TRBD1 TRBJ1-1 NA 13 TRBV29-1 CSVPGTGVTEAFF TGCAGCGTTCCCGGGACAGGGGTCACTGAAGCTTTCTTT
TRBD2 TRBJ2-3 NA 15 TRBV5-6 CASSLGLAGADTQYF TGTGCCAGCAGCTTGGGACTAGCGGGAGCAGATACGCAGTATTTT
TRBD1 TRBJ1-2 NA 14 TRBV18 CASSPGDRAGGYTF TGTGCCAGCTCACCAGGGGACAGGGCAGGTGGCTACACCTTC
NA TRBJ2-2 NA 13 TRBV7-3 CASSFGNTGELFF TGTGCCAGCAGCTTCGGGAACACCGGGGAGCTGTTTTTT
NA TRBJ2-3 NA 19 TRBV9 CASSVEGRGTTGLGRTQYF TGTGCCAGCAGCGTAGAGGGGAGGGGGACTACGGGCTTGGGGCGGACGCAGTATTTT
NA TRBJ2-7 once 11 TRBV2 CASSGLYEQYF TGTGCCAGCAGTGGTCTCTACGAGCAGTACTTC
TRBD2 TRBJ2-6 NA 17 TRBV12-5 CASGPGLAGAGANVLTF TGTGCTAGTGGTCCTGGACTAGCGGGAGCTGGGGCCAACGTCCTGACTTTC
TRBD1 TRBJ2-1 NA 15 TRBV24-1 CATGTRDRIYNEQFF TGTGCCACCGGTACGAGGGACAGGATTTACAATGAGCAGTTCTTC
TRBD1 TRBJ1-1 NA 15 TRBV18 CASSPLQGEGTEAFF TGTGCCAGCTCACCTTTACAGGGGGAAGGGACTGAAGCTTTCTTT
TRBD1 TRBJ2-7 few 15 TRBV4-1 CASSQTGTGAYEQYF TGCGCCAGCAGCCAAACCGGGACAGGAGCCTACGAGCAGTACTTC
TRBD2 TRBJ2-1 NA 16 TRBV24-1 CATSDQTSGAYNEQFF TGTGCCACCAGTGACCAAACTAGCGGCGCTTACAATGAGCAGTTCTTC
TRBD2 TRBJ2-7 NA 14 TRBV7-6 CASSQGTSTYEQYF TGTGCCAGCAGCCAAGGGACTAGTACCTACGAGCAGTACTTC
TRBD2 TRBJ2-1 NA 14 TRBV5-1 CASSARGGGNEQFF TGCGCCAGCAGCGCGCGGGGGGGAGGCAATGAGCAGTTCTTC
NA TRBJ1-5 NA 13 TRBV12-3/TRBV12-4 CASSIGGPGPQHF TGTGCCAGCAGTATCGGGGGGCCAGGGCCCCAGCATTTT
NA TRBJ2-2 NA 14 TRBV7-2 CASSHSPHTGELFF TGTGCCAGCAGCCACAGTCCCCACACCGGGGAGCTGTTTTTT